This record covers a single TCR beta chain. These data are taken from a study of blood T cell repertoires in COVID-19. Overall study context: The analysed material was cDNA or gDNA that came from T cells, B-cell-depleted T cells, or PBMCs.

From germline, CDR1 is MNHNS and CDR2 SASEGT. CDR3 length equals 15 residues. V dropped 0 bases and J dropped 7 bases, with 15 bases sitting between them. Original handling: Reference gene primer amplification gave nucleated cell count estimates. The repertoire was sequenced with immunoSEQ multiplex PCR; TCRdb's copy has only in-frame clones and lacks some. The V and J calls and clone size come from that table; D and trimming were worked out from the DNA. The sample lists a few hundred thousand clones; around 90% were seen once. Sequencing used peripheral blood. V is TRBV6-1 and J is TRBJ2-5; D is undetermined. This TCR derives from a middle-aged woman with acute or convalescent COVID-19. CDR3 amino acids: CASSEAPLSSGTQYF. The CDR3 DNA is TGTGCCAGCAGTGAAGCGCCTCTATCCTCGGGGACCCAGTACTTC.